The rows below give T cell receptor beta chains drawn from one sample of a study of blood T cell repertoires in COVID-19. Sequenced by immunoSEQ multiplex PCR; TCRdb stores in-frame clones only, minus some. The sample includes approximately 300,000 clones, nearly 90% of them seen just once. Sequenced input: PBMCs or T cells enriched from blood (not recorded which). The receptors here all came from a woman younger than 45 who had recovered from COVID-19. Each CDR3 is given without its conserved first and last residue. Each record gives: V gene, CDR3 protein.

v_call: TRBV18; cdr3_aa: ASSLGQANTGELF
v_call: TRBV27; cdr3_aa: ASSTDRVYGYT
v_call: TRBV5-4; cdr3_aa: ASSSDRDAFYGYT
v_call: TRBV7-9; cdr3_aa: ASNRGTGELF
v_call: TRBV6-1; cdr3_aa: ASSVVRGTLNTEAF
v_call: TRBV30; cdr3_aa: AWSHPGQGYQPQH
v_call: TRBV7-8; cdr3_aa: ASSLGRGNTGELF
v_call: TRBV18; cdr3_aa: ASSQDSYGYT
v_call: TRBV6-1; cdr3_aa: ASSEGGWGGQRLF
v_call: TRBV5-4; cdr3_aa: ASSTTGADTQY
v_call: TRBV6-6; cdr3_aa: ASTGENEKLF
v_call: TRBV6-5; cdr3_aa: ASIGGGNYGYT
v_call: TRBV9; cdr3_aa: ASSPAGTASTQY
v_call: TRBV4-3; cdr3_aa: ASSQDPGGTQY
v_call: TRBV18; cdr3_aa: ASSRGATGQKHYEQY
v_call: TRBV5-1; cdr3_aa: ASSFGQTNSPLH
v_call: TRBV9; cdr3_aa: ASSPRGGLGANVLT
v_call: TRBV5-4; cdr3_aa: ASSLDGDFYEQY
v_call: TRBV5-1; cdr3_aa: ASSLAPGGEYEQY
v_call: TRBV27; cdr3_aa: ASSALAGGIDTQY
v_call: TRBV27; cdr3_aa: ASSRGQVPPEQY
v_call: TRBV29-1; cdr3_aa: SVEVGANTEAF
v_call: TRBV6-5; cdr3_aa: ASRPPAGGETQY
v_call: TRBV4-3; cdr3_aa: ASSRIPGVAYEQY
v_call: TRBV5-1; cdr3_aa: ASSLAPGHMNTEAF
v_call: TRBV5-1; cdr3_aa: ASTREGLNTEAF
v_call: TRBV2; cdr3_aa: ASAGDRETQY
v_call: TRBV11-2; cdr3_aa: ASSPGDTEAF
v_call: TRBV5-1; cdr3_aa: ASSWAPGAEQF
v_call: TRBV5-8; cdr3_aa: ASSPGHKNTGELF
v_call: TRBV18; cdr3_aa: ASSQTGTLYNEQF
v_call: TRBV2; cdr3_aa: ASHASGGALSYNEQF
v_call: TRBV12-5; cdr3_aa: ASGLTTGGARGRGYT
v_call: TRBV5-5; cdr3_aa: ASSLGQGNYGYT
v_call: TRBV27; cdr3_aa: ASRNKGVGPYEQY
v_call: TRBV6-5; cdr3_aa: ASSYGVAGGQETQY
v_call: TRBV27; cdr3_aa: ASRLGTANEKLF
v_call: TRBV7-9; cdr3_aa: ASSQGNQPQH
v_call: TRBV19; cdr3_aa: ASSMARGQPQH
v_call: TRBV7-9; cdr3_aa: ASSSEQGAWEKLF
v_call: TRBV7-3; cdr3_aa: ASSSTGNSPLH
v_call: TRBV2; cdr3_aa: ASSQGLGQPQH
v_call: TRBV9; cdr3_aa: ASSERQRPNEKLF
v_call: TRBV7-3; cdr3_aa: ASSLTPQRGVQETQY
v_call: TRBV5-1; cdr3_aa: ASSLDTGGYEQY
v_call: TRBV9; cdr3_aa: ASSVGSRTGADEQF
v_call: TRBV7-9; cdr3_aa: ASSLGGGTNEKLF
v_call: TRBV19; cdr3_aa: ASKWASNTGELF
v_call: TRBV19; cdr3_aa: ASRMRGRPNTEAF
v_call: TRBV5-6; cdr3_aa: ASSPGIGTAITYEQY
v_call: TRBV28; cdr3_aa: ASSLWPGGQGTNTIY
v_call: TRBV7-2; cdr3_aa: ASSTGARTGELF
v_call: TRBV3-1/TRBV3-2; cdr3_aa: ASSPGLAGALLTDTQY